This paragraph reports one T cell receptor (beta chain). Its specificity is unknown. This sample was included in a study of cytomegalovirus exposure and HLA in healthy donors. PCR was performed using 60 Vbeta and 13 Jbeta primers. Clones were sequenced by immunoSEQ multiplex PCR, and TCRdb holds only the in-frame ones, with some missing. The sample holds more than 80,000 clones, 78% seen once. The V gene's germline CDR1 is LNHNV and CDR2 YYDKDF (reference sequence). Trimming shortened V by 0 bases and J by 5 bases, and 10 bases separated the two germline ends. This CDR3 region has 14 residues. Regarding the study as a whole: Rarity held for most TCR sequences, but there were some public TCRs that occurred in many donors. Presence/absence analyses assumed roughly uniform sequencing depth across donors, which may not hold.

Donors likely had unrecorded immune exposures despite being nominally healthy when sampled. The receptor comes from a man aged 18 to 35 in good health and CMV-seropositive. This sequence joins TRBV15 and TRBJ2-5, with D perhaps matching TRBD2 (6 bases). The sample comprised PBMCs. In DNA, the CDR3 is TGTGCCACCAGCAGAGATCCGGGGGAGGAGACCCAGTACTTC. Amino acids: CATSRDPGEETQYF. Together with reference TRBV15 and TRBJ2-5, the CDR3 gives the full variable domain: DAMVIQNPRYQVTQFGKPVTLSCSQTLNHNVMYWYQQKSSQAPKLLFHYYDKDFNNEADTPDNFQSRRPNTSFCFLDIRSPGLGDTAMYLCATSRDPGEETQYFGPGTRLLVL.